This T cell receptor beta chain was found in a study of tumor and adjacent non-tumor tissue in lung cancer (dated by TCRdb to 2016 to 2019). About the investigation overall: Of the cohort, about a dozen patients had adenocarcinoma, 2 had squamous cell carcinoma and 1 had small cell lung cancer. The study compared bulk TCRbeta repertoires from lung tumor tissue and matched distant non-tumor lung tissue of some 14 lung cancer patients. In total, sequencing yielded approximately 130,000,000 productive TCRbeta reads, which works out to an average of around 4.2 million reads per sample. Ages among the approximately 15 patients ranged from about 31 to 85 years, there were approximately 10 men and 5 women, and disease was at TNM stage I to III. For each patient, one tumor sample and one normal lung sample were taken, giving a few dozen paired specimens that underwent TCRbeta CDR3 sequencing. The paper's findings and limits, for the study overall: Only roughly 16 patients were included in the cohort, and the need for larger samples and more detailed clinical data was noted by the authors. Because peripheral blood was not sequenced, blood TCRbeta repertoires in the lung cancer patients of the study were not examined. The sequencing platform is not named in the methods, and unique molecular identifiers are not mentioned. Tumor tissue showed significantly higher TCR diversity (inverse Simpson) than normal lung tissue, at about 400 vs 150 (P = 0.0075, Mann-Whitney U test). Younger patients had significantly higher TCR diversity, and higher tumor TCR diversity was associated with shorter overall and disease-free survival. The top 100 clones accounted for a significantly larger cumulative portion of the repertoire in normal lung than in tumor tissue.

Libraries were prepared through multiplex PCR. The sequencer was an Illumina HiSeq 2500. Following protocols modified from ARM-PCR, the researchers constructed TCRbeta libraries through three rounds of nested PCR with primers (Table S4). PCR products of 200-500 bp were gel-excised and purified with the QIAquick gel extraction kit before sequencing. Per the original workflow: Reads were cleaned using Trimmomatic, were merged into complete CDR3 sequences using FLASH, and were assigned to V(D)J germline segments using MiTCR. Clonal diversity was calculated as the inverse Simpson's index using VDJtools. A read counted as productive if the sequence was in-frame and lacked a premature stop codon. TCRdb's own reprocessing of the public reads used fastp at Q25 and MiXCR and kept productive beta chains. Records with the same CDR3 protein are collapsed into one entry carrying the most frequent genes and DNA. TCRdb's processing, not the authors' own work, is the source of the V and J calls. The sample has 98,000 or so distinct CDR3 sequences on record, 75% to 85% of them singletons. Under 40% of the sample is taken by the ten largest.

In regard to this clonotype: No antigen is known for it. The sample holds no much larger clone one base away, and base qualities are not on file.

RNA was extracted from bulk unsorted tissue and checked for quality with a NanoDrop ND-1000 and an Agilent 2100. The normal lung samples consisted of distant non-tumor tissue collected more than 3 cm from the tumor edge. All donors had newly diagnosed lung cancer, had not received prior chemotherapy, and were admitted for thoracic surgery in China between August and November 2014. The study excluded patients who had received radiotherapy or chemotherapy before or who had another cancer at the same time. Pieces of surgical tissue measuring roughly 1-2.1 cm3 were kept in RNAlater solution and held at -80 degrees C until needed. Cut back by 7 bases and 7 bases, the V and J ends lie 19 bases apart. The CDR3 has 14 amino acids, counting the end cysteine and phenylalanine. Of all the DNA, just the CDR3 is kept, 42 bases in frame from base 1. The germline V gene sets CDR1 to MNHEY and CDR2 to SVGAGI.

Rearrangement joined TRBV6-5 to TRBJ1-2; the D gene cannot be named for sure. Sequenced material: distant non-tumor lung tissue. This receptor was obtained from a man aged 55 to 70 with small cell lung cancer. The CDR3 is CASTRVGRESGYTF. The DNA sequence follows: TGTGCCAGCACTCGTGTCGGGAGGGAATCTGGCTACACCTTC.